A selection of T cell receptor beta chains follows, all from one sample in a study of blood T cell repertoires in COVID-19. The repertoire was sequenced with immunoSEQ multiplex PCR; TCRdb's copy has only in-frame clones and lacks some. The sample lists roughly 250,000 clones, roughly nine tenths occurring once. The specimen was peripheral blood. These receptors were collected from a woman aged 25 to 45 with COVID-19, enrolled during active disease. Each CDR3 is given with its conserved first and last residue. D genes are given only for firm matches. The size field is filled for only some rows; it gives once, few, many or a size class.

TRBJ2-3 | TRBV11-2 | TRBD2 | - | TGTGCCAGCAGCTCGGACCCTCCCGGGACTAGCGGGGTCACAGATACGCAGTATTTT | CASSSDPPGTSGVTDTQYF
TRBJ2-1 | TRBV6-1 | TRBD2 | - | TGTGCCAGCAGTGAAGGTCGGCTAGCGGGGGTCTCCGGGAATGAGCAGTTCTTC | CASSEGRLAGVSGNEQFF
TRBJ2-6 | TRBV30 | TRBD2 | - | TGTGCCTGGAGTAGTCTAAGCGGGGGGAGTGGGGCCAACGTCCTGACTTTC | CAWSSLSGGSGANVLTF
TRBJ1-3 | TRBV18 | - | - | TGTGCCAGCTCCCCGGAGTTCGACACCATATATTTT | CASSPEFDTIYF
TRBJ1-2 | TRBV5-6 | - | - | TGTGCCAGCAGCCCGGCGGTTGCTAACTATGGCTACACCTTC | CASSPAVANYGYTF
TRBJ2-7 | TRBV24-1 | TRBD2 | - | TGTGCCACCAGTGCCGAACCCCGACTAGCGGACCGATCGGGGGAGCAGTACTTC | CATSAEPRLADRSGEQYF
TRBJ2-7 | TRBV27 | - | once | TGTGCCAGCAGCCTCAGGGGCAGCGATCCCTACGAGCAGTACTTC | CASSLRGSDPYEQYF
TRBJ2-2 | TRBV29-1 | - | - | TGCAGCGTTGTGGTCTACCCCGGGGAGCTGTTTTTT | CSVVVYPGELFF
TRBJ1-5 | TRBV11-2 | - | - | TGTGCCAGCAGCTCTGGGGGGGGCGCCCAGGGGCCCCAGCATTTT | CASSSGGGAQGPQHF
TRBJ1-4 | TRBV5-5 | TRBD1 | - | TGTGCCAGCAGCTTGGGGCAGGGGGTTGAAAAACTGTTTTTT | CASSLGQGVEKLFF
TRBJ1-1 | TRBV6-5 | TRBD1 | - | TGTGCCAGCAGTTACGATCAGGGGGCCGGCTGGGCTTTCTTT | CASSYDQGAGWAFF
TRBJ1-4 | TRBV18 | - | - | TGTGCCAGCTCACCAACACATTCAACTAATGAAAAACTGTTTTTT | CASSPTHSTNEKLFF
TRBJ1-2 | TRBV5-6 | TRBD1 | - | TGTGCCAGCAGCTTGGTGGCAGGGGGCGCGTATGGCTACACCTTC | CASSLVAGGAYGYTF